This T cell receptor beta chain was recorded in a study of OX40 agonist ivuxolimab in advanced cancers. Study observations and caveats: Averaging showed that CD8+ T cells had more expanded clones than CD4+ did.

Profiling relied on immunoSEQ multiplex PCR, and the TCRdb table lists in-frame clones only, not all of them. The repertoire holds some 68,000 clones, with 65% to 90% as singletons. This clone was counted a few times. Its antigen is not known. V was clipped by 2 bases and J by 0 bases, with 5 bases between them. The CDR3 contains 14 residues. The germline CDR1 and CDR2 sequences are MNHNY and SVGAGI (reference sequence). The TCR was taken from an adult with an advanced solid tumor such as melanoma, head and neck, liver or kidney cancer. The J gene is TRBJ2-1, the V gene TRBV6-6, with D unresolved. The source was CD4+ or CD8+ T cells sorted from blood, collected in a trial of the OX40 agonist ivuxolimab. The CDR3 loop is CASSYGSSYNEQFF. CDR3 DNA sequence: TGTGCCAGCAGTTACGGTAGCTCCTACAATGAGCAGTTCTTC.